The 16 T cell receptor beta chains reported below all come from one sample, sequenced in a study of PD-1 blockade in classical Hodgkin lymphoma. Assay: immunoSEQ multiplex PCR; the TCRdb copy retains only in-frame clones and omits some. The data show some 150,000 clones, 78% seen once. Exposure to brentuximab vedotin varied, and each patient had relapsed following autologous stem cell transplantation. This sample comprised peripheral blood mononuclear cells (PBMCs), obtained before the second cycle of nivolumab. The receptors stem from a human donor with classical Hodgkin lymphoma.

This clone was counted a single time. This chain connects TRBV6-5 to TRBJ2-7; maybe TRBD1 (6 bases). The CDR3 is made up of 14 amino acids. Germline-derived CDR1 and CDR2 are MNHEY and SVGAGI. Trimming took 2 bases from V and 2 from J, leaving 10 bases between them. CDR3 sequence: CASSYGQPPYEQYF. CDR3 in DNA: TGTGCCAGCAGTTACGGACAGCCCCCCTACGAGCAGTACTTC.

V gene TRBV6-5 combines with J gene TRBJ1-2; 8 bases agree with TRBD1. Germline V gives CDR1 MNHEY, CDR2 SVGAGI. Unmatched junction bases numbered 5, after V lost 5 bases and J lost 3 bases. CDR3 length equals 14 residues. CDR3 region: CASSAPGGHYGYTF. The CDR3 DNA reads TGTGCCAGCAGTGCTCCAGGGGGCCACTATGGCTACACCTTC.

This clone was seen more than once but under ten times. The CDR3 DNA sequence: TGTGCCAGCAGCGAAATTCCTAGCACAGATACGCAGTATTTT. Amino acid sequence: CASSEIPSTDTQYF. The rearrangement joins TRBV7-8 to TRBJ2-3; D unclear. V was trimmed by 5 bases and J by 0 bases, leaving 9 bases between them. This CDR3 region has 14 residues. Germline V gene sequence: CDR1 SGHVS, CDR2 FQNEAQ.

The chain recombines TRBV13 with TRBJ1-3, with D perhaps matching TRBD1 (6 bases). The CDR3 sequence is 17 residues long. Between the trimmed V and J ends, which lost 0 bases and 1 base, there was a span of 13 bases. The V gene's germline CDR1 is PRHDT and CDR2 FYEKMQ (reference sequence). CDR3: CASSLGPDRQSGNTIYF. CDR3 in DNA: TGTGCCAGCAGCTTAGGCCCAGACAGGCAATCTGGAAACACCATATATTTT. Complete variable domain (other parts from reference TRBV13 and TRBJ1-3): AAGVIQSPRHLIKEKRETATLKCYPIPRHDTVYWYQQGPGQDPQFLISFYEKMQSDKGSIPDRFSAQQFSDYHSELNMSSLELGDSALYFCASSLGPDRQSGNTIYFGEGSWLTVV.

CDR3 bases: TGTGCCAGCAGCTTAACGACAGCAGCTGGGGAGCTGTTTTTT. It is translated as CASSLTTAAGELFF. V usage is TRBV7-2 and J usage is TRBJ2-2; tentative D call: TRBD1 (5 bases). V was trimmed by 2 bases and J by 8 bases, leaving 12 bases between them. Germline V gives CDR1 SGHTA, CDR2 FQGNSA. This CDR3 region has 14 residues.

The chain joins TRBV9 to TRBJ2-5; 7 nucleotides agree with TRBD2. This CDR3 region has 15 residues. Trimming at V came to 1 base and at J to 2 bases, leaving 5 bases not matched to a gene. Germline V gene data show CDR1 as SGDLS and CDR2 as YYNGEE. The CDR3 DNA follows: TGTGCCAGCAGCGTATGGGGAGGGGTTCAAGAGACCCAGTACTTC. Its translation is CASSVWGGVQETQYF. The complete variable domain, with remaining parts taken from reference TRBV9 and TRBJ2-5, reads DSGVTQTPKHLITATGQRVTLRCSPRSGDLSVYWYQQSLDQGLQFLIQYYNGEERAKGNILERFSAQQFPDLHSELNLSSLELGDSALYFCASSVWGGVQETQYFGPGTRLLVL.

The V gene is TRBV19, the J gene TRBJ2-7; 10 nucleotides align to TRBD1. V shed 4 bases, J shed 4 bases, and the junction held 10 bases outside the gene matches. The length of the CDR3 is 16 residues. Germline lookup yields CDR1 LNHDA and CDR2 SQIVND (reference sequence). CDR3 residues: CASSTRGGTGVYEQYF. The CDR3 DNA sequence: TGTGCCAGTAGTACCCGAGGAGGGACAGGGGTGTACGAGCAGTACTTC.

The genes are TRBV9 and TRBJ2-3; 11 bases are a match to TRBD2. This CDR3 has 15 amino acids. CDR1 is SGDLS, CDR2 YYNGEE, per germline. V shed 3 bases, J shed 5 bases, and the junction held 5 bases outside the gene matches. The CDR3 protein is CASSAGTSGLDTQYF. CDR3 nucleotide sequence: TGTGCCAGCAGCGCTGGGACTAGCGGATTAGATACGCAGTATTTT. The full variable domain, its missing parts supplied by reference TRBV9 and TRBJ2-3, is DSGVTQTPKHLITATGQRVTLRCSPRSGDLSVYWYQQSLDQGLQFLIQYYNGEERAKGNILERFSAQQFPDLHSELNLSSLELGDSALYFCASSAGTSGLDTQYFGPGTRLTVL.

V is TRBV7-2 and J is TRBJ2-3, with D hard to call. The V end lost 5 bases, the J end lost 2 bases, and 11 bases lay between the germline ends. The CDR3 has 14 amino acids. CDR1 is SGHTA and CDR2 is FQGNSA in the germline V gene. CDR3 coding DNA: TGTGCCAGCAGCCCTCCCCGCCCCACAGATACGCAGTATTTT. It specifies CASSPPRPTDTQYF.

V is TRBV2 and J is TRBJ1-2; the D gene is possibly TRBD1 (5 bases). With 9 bases removed from V and 3 bases from J, the gap between germline ends came to 14 bases. This CDR3 spans 13 amino acids. Looked up from germline, CDR1 is SNHLY and CDR2 is FYNNEI. This CDR3 is CASNERGDYGYTF. The CDR3 region has the DNA TGTGCCAGTAACGAAAGGGGAGACTATGGCTACACCTTC.

The chain joins TRBV5-1 to TRBJ1-4; D call uncertain. Germline loops: CDR1 SGHRS, CDR2 YFSETQ. CDR3 size: 13 residues. V dropped 4 bases and J dropped 5 bases, with 9 bases sitting between them. The CDR3 coding sequence is TGCGCCAGCAGCGCGGGTCCCAATGAAAAACTGTTTTTT. Its protein product is CASSAGPNEKLFF.

This clone was counted only a few times. The V and J genes are TRBV11-1 and TRBJ1-1; the D is unclear. Germline V gives CDR1 SGHAT, CDR2 FQDESV (reference sequence). The CDR3 is made up of 11 amino acids. The V gene lost 4 bases and the J gene lost 11 bases, with 11 bases spanning the gap. The CDR3 loop is CASSSEWRAFF. The CDR3 bases are TGTGCCAGCAGCTCAGAATGGAGGGCTTTCTTT.

The chain recombines TRBV29-1 with TRBJ2-7; D is uncertain. Germline-derived CDR1 and CDR2 are SQVTM and ANQGSEA. V shed 0 bases and J shed 5 bases, with 5 bases lying between them. The CDR3 runs to 11 residues. The DNA for the CDR3 is TGCAGCGTTGAAGATTCGCACGAGCAGTACTTC. Translating it yields CSVEDSHEQYF.

The rearrangement uses TRBV4-1 and TRBJ2-3; TRBD1 might be the D (5 bases). Per germline, CDR1 MGHRA and CDR2 YSYEKL. V gave up 0 bases and J gave up 6 bases, with 7 bases separating them. The CDR3 is 13 residues long. In nucleotides, the CDR3 is TGCGCCAGCAGCCAAGAGGGGCGCGATACGCAGTATTTT. Protein product: CASSQEGRDTQYF.

This clone was detected only a few times. The rearrangement joins TRBV27 to TRBJ1-5; D unresolved. CDR3 length: 13 amino acids. Trimming left V 3 bases short and J 4 bases short, with 7 bases between. The V gene's germline CDR1 is MNHEY and CDR2 SMNVEV (reference sequence). Here the CDR3 DNA reads TGTGCCAGCAGTTTCCAGGAGAATCAGCCCCAGCATTTT. As protein: CASSFQENQPQHF.

J is TRBJ2-1 and V is TRBV7-2, with TRBD2 matching over 10 bases. This CDR3 is 16 amino acids long. Germline CDR1 is SGHTA and CDR2 is FQGNSA. V dropped 4 bases and J dropped 8; count of bases not matched to a gene: 11. Here the CDR3 DNA reads TGTGCCAGCAGCTGGGGACTAGCGATTAGAAGCTATGAGCAGTTCTTC. Amino acid sequence: CASSWGLAIRSYEQFF.